The rows below give T cell receptor beta chains drawn from one sample of a study of identical twins. TCRdb analysed the 5' RACE reads with MiXCR anew, one entry per CDR3 protein. The repertoire holds about 390,000 distinct CDR3 sequences, with 9% as singletons. What was sequenced was naive T cells sorted from blood. These TCRs come from a woman between 45 and 65 years old in good health. Each CDR3 is given with its conserved first and last residue. The order of the fields is V gene, J gene, D gene, clone size, CDR3 protein, CDR3 DNA. A D gene is named only where the DNA matches it firmly. Where a row states a size, it is once, few, many or the class of an expanded clone; other rows omit it.

TRBV3-1,TRBJ2-2,TRBD2,few,CASALAGSNTGELFF,TGTGCCAGCGCTCTAGCGGGCTCGAACACCGGGGAGCTGTTTTTT
TRBV27,TRBJ1-2,TRBD1,-,CASSTDRALVYGYTF,TGTGCCAGCAGTACGGACAGGGCGTTGGTCTATGGCTACACCTTC
TRBV7-9,TRBJ2-7,-,-,CASSLEAREQYF,TGTGCCAGCAGCTTAGAAGCGCGCGAGCAGTACTTC
TRBV20-1,TRBJ1-2,-,many,CSARTGGGYTF,TGCAGTGCTCGGACGGGGGGCGGCTACACCTTC
TRBV20-1,TRBJ2-1,-,few,CSARDPGGTGVPSSYNEQFF,TGCAGTGCTAGAGATCCAGGGGGGACGGGGGTTCCGAGCTCCTACAATGAGCAGTTCTTC
TRBV2,TRBJ2-5,-,many,CASRGQLQETQYF,TGTGCCAGCCGAGGCCAGCTCCAAGAGACCCAGTACTTC
TRBV10-3,TRBJ1-5,-,few,CAISDENQPQHF,TGTGCCATCAGTGATGAAAATCAGCCCCAGCATTTT
TRBV19,TRBJ2-5,-,few,CASSAITGIPLFGETQYF,TGTGCCAGTAGTGCAATTACAGGGATCCCCCTTTTCGGAGAGACCCAGTACTTC
TRBV7-2,TRBJ2-3,-,many,CASSSAYTDTQYF,TGTGCCAGCAGCTCAGCCTACACAGATACGCAGTATTTT
TRBV5-1,TRBJ2-5,-,many,CASSLTIDSRETQYF,TGCGCCAGCAGCTTGACTATAGATTCGCGGGAGACCCAGTACTTC
TRBV6-6,TRBJ1-1,TRBD1,-,CASSSTDRGSQREAFF,TGTGCCAGCAGTTCAACCGACAGGGGTTCGCAGAGAGAAGCTTTCTTT
TRBV20-1,TRBJ1-4,-,-,CSARDPVAPGSEKLFF,TGCAGTGCTAGAGATCCAGTTGCGCCAGGGTCTGAAAAACTGTTTTTT
TRBV10-3,TRBJ1-1,TRBD1,many,CAISVEQGYTEAFF,TGTGCCATCAGTGTGGAACAGGGGTACACTGAAGCTTTCTTT